Each of the 17 T cell receptor beta chains below was sequenced from the same sample in a study of T cells after yellow fever vaccination (dated by TCRdb to 2018 to 2020). The receptor library was made with 5' RACE. Sequencing used an Illumina HiSeq 2500. TCRdb trimmed the raw reads at Q25, called clones with MiXCR and kept productive beta chains. Under each unique CDR3 protein, matching rows form one entry showing the most common genes and DNA. Recorded for this sample are about 360,000 distinct CDR3 sequences; over 5% of them occurred a single time. Around 16% of the sample belongs to the ten largest clones. The treatment or condition label, read with the paper, signifies: live attenuated yellow fever vaccine strain. Here the sequenced sample was PBMCs, taken 5 days after the yellow fever booster vaccination. The receptors originated from a young man who received the YFV17D yellow fever vaccine.

Ten or more counts support this clonotype. This chain uses TRBV20-1 with TRBJ2-5; 9 bases map to TRBD1. Germline V gene sequence: CDR1 DFQATT, CDR2 SNEGSKA (reference sequence). The CDR3 is made up of 12 amino acids. This CDR3 reads CTGGGQGETQYF. CDR3 bases: TGCACCGGAGGGGGACAGGGAGAGACCCAGTACTTC.

This clonotype was seen many times. V usage is TRBV12-3 or TRBV12-4 and J usage is TRBJ1-5, with TRBD1 as a possible D gene (6 bases). Between the trimmed V and J ends, which lost 0 bases and 0 bases, there was a span of 9 bases. This CDR3 spans 16 amino acids. In DNA, the CDR3 is TGTGCCAGCAGTTTAGCCTTGGGACATAGCAATCAGCCCCAGCATTTT. Residues: CASSLALGHSNQPQHF.

This clonotype was counted many times. The chain is built from TRBV6-5 and TRBJ1-6; D possibly corresponds to TRBD1 (6 bases). The CDR3 spans 16 residues. With 0 bases removed from V and 6 bases from J, the gap between germline ends came to 12 bases. Germline lookup yields CDR1 MNHEY and CDR2 SVGAGI. CDR3 bases: TGTGCCAGCAGTTACTCGGGGCAGGGGCGTAATTCACCCCTCCACTTT. Protein sequence: CASSYSGQGRNSPLHF.

Turning to this clonotype: A much larger clone is a single base away; this may be a read error. This chain links TRBV28 with TRBJ2-7; the match to TRBD2 covers 10 bases. Germline V gives CDR1 MDHEN, CDR2 SYDVKM. The V segment lost 9 bases and the J segment 3 bases; nucleotides outside the gene matches: 11. The CDR3 is made up of 15 amino acids. The CDR3 sequence is CASTPGLARIYEQYF. The CDR3 coding sequence is TGTGCCAGTACCCCGGGACTAGCGAGAATCTACGAGCAGTACTTC.

This clonotype has more than one count but fewer than ten. V usage is TRBV6-1 and J usage is TRBJ2-7; D might be TRBD1 (6 bases). Trimming pared 5 bases from V and 6 bases from J, leaving 23 bases between. CDR1 MNHNS and CDR2 SASEGT come from the germline V gene. This CDR3 is built from 16 residues. The CDR3 spells CASSPLGGTKSAEQYF. The DNA of the CDR3 is TGTGCCAGCAGTCCCTTAGGTGGGACAAAGTCGGCCGAGCAGTACTTC.

The chain carries TRBV14 and TRBJ2-7, with D possibly being TRBD1 (5 bases). The germline V gene encodes CDR1 SGHDN and CDR2 FVKESK. The CDR3 consists of 12 residues. V shed 6 bases and J shed 10 bases, with 16 bases lying between them. The DNA of the CDR3 is TGTGCCAGCAGTCCCTATTCAGGGAAACAGTACTTC. Amino acid sequence: CASSPYSGKQYF.

This clonotype was seen a handful of times. The chain links TRBV29-1 to TRBJ1-1; D perhaps matches TRBD1 (5 bases). The CDR3 length is 12 residues. The germline V and J ends were trimmed by 0 bases and 5 bases, with 7 bases remaining between them. Germline CDR1 is SQVTM and CDR2 is ANQGSEA. The CDR3: CSVEDPGTEAFF. For the CDR3, the DNA is TGCAGCGTTGAAGATCCAGGGACTGAAGCTTTCTTT.

This clonotype was recorded many times. The V call is TRBV20-1, the J call TRBJ2-7; TRBD1 is a possible D gene (7 bases). This CDR3 has 14 residues. V dropped 4 bases and J dropped 4 bases, with 17 bases sitting between them. Germline values: CDR1 DFQATT, CDR2 SNEGSKA (reference sequence). The CDR3 spells CSATQQGTRYEQYF. Here the CDR3 DNA reads TGCAGTGCTACCCAACAGGGGACTCGTTACGAGCAGTACTTC.

This clonotype appeared a few times. The CDR3 region is CASSRTSGRGNEQFF. CDR3 nucleotides: TGTGCCAGCAGTCGGACTAGCGGGAGGGGTAATGAGCAGTTCTTC. The chain links TRBV12-3 or TRBV12-4 to TRBJ2-1, with TRBD2 matching 15 bases. CDR3 length equals 15 residues. The trim removed 5 bases at V and 7 bases at J, leaving 3 bases unmatched.

This clonotype was seen at least ten times. The genes are TRBV20-1 and TRBJ1-3, with D uncertain. The germline V and J ends were trimmed by 3 bases and 0 bases, with 9 bases remaining between them. Germline V gene sequence: CDR1 DFQATT, CDR2 SNEGSKA (reference sequence). This CDR3 region has 14 residues. Here the CDR3 DNA reads TGCAGTGCTAGCCAACCTAACTCTGGAAACACCATATATTTT. Translating it yields CSASQPNSGNTIYF.

This chain joins TRBV20-1 and TRBJ2-7, with a possible D match to TRBD1 (6 bases). The CDR3 loop spans 12 amino acids. Germline values: CDR1 DFQATT, CDR2 SNEGSKA (reference sequence). Trimming removed 0 bases from V and 4 bases from J, with 7 bases in between. CDR3 DNA sequence: TGCAGTGCTAGAGACCAGGGGTACGAGCAGTACTTC. Translated: CSARDQGYEQYF.

This clonotype was detected many times. This rearrangement joins TRBV12-3 or TRBV12-4 to TRBJ2-3; D might be TRBD2 (6 bases). The CDR3 has 14 residues. Trimming cost V 5 bases and J 6 bases, with 15 bases left between them. CDR3 nucleotide sequence: TGTGCCAGCAGTCCATCTAGCGAAGGGGATACGCAGTATTTT. Protein sequence: CASSPSSEGDTQYF.

This clonotype was picked up many times. CDR3 in amino acids: CASGKTSAYYEQYF. The CDR3 DNA follows: TGTGCCAGCGGTAAAACTAGCGCCTACTACGAGCAGTACTTC. This rearrangement joins TRBV6-1 to TRBJ2-7; TRBD2 aligns across 7 bases. The CDR3 totals 14 residues. The trim removed 8 bases at V and 3 bases at J, leaving 10 bases unmatched. Germline CDR1 is MNHNS and CDR2 is SASEGT.

There are many counts of this clonotype. This chain joins TRBV29-1 and TRBJ2-7; 7 nucleotides line up with TRBD1. This CDR3 contains 13 residues. Looked up from germline, CDR1 is SQVTM and CDR2 is ANQGSEA. With 5 bases clipped from V and 3 bases from J, the junction kept 7 bases outside the gene matches. The CDR3 DNA reads TGCAGCGTTATTTTGACAGGGAGCTACGAGCAGTACTTC. It yields the protein CSVILTGSYEQYF.

The J gene is TRBJ2-1, the V gene TRBV11-3; 8 nucleotides match TRBD2. This CDR3 spans 16 amino acids. Per the germline V gene, CDR1 is SGHNT and CDR2 is YENEEA. J was trimmed by 7 bases and V by 5 bases; bases with no gene match: 13. The CDR3 sequence is CASSRGQSGSLNEQFF. In nucleotides, the CDR3 is TGTGCCAGCAGCCGAGGCCAAAGCGGGAGCCTGAATGAGCAGTTCTTC.

This clonotype was detected many times. This chain joins TRBV7-2 and TRBJ2-2; 14 bases align to TRBD2. The CDR3 loop spans 16 amino acids. Germline V gene lookup returns CDR1 SGHTA and CDR2 FQGNSA. With 5 bases clipped from V and 6 bases from J, the junction kept 5 bases outside the gene matches. The CDR3 spells CASSPRLAGGPGELFF. The DNA for the CDR3 is TGTGCCAGCAGCCCCAGACTAGCGGGAGGGCCCGGGGAGCTGTTTTTT. Combining the CDR3 with reference TRBV7-2 and TRBJ2-2 gives the whole variable domain GAGVSQSPSNKVTEKGKDVELRCDPISGHTALYWYRQSLGQGLEFLIYFQGNSAPDKSGLPSDRFSAERTGGSVSTLTIQRTQQEDSAVYLCASSPRLAGGPGELFFGEGSRLTVL.

In this sample, this clonotype turned up many times. The rearrangement uses TRBV3-1 and TRBJ1-2, with TRBD1 matching 10 bases. With V trimmed by 2 bases and J by 8 bases, 5 bases remained unmatched. Germline CDR1 is LGHDT and CDR2 is YNNKEL (reference sequence). The CDR3 covers 14 residues. The chain's CDR3 is CASSQPGTGVGYTF. The CDR3 DNA reads as TGTGCCAGCAGCCAACCCGGGACAGGGGTCGGCTACACCTTC.